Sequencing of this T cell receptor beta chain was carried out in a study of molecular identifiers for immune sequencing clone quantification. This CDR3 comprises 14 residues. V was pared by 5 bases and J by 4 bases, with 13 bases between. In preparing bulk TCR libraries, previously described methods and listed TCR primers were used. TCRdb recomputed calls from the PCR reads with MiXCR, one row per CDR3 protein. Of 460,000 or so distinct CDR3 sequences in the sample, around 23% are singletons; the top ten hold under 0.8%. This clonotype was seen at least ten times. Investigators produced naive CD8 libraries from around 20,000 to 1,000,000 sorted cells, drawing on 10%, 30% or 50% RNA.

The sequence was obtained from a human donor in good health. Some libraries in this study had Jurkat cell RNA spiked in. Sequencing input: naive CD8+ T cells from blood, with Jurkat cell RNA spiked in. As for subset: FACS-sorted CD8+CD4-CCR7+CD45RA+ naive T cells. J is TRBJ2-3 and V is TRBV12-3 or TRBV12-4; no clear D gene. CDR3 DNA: TGTGCCAGCAGTCTACAGTGGTTTCCAGATACGCAGTATTTT. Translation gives CASSLQWFPDTQYF.